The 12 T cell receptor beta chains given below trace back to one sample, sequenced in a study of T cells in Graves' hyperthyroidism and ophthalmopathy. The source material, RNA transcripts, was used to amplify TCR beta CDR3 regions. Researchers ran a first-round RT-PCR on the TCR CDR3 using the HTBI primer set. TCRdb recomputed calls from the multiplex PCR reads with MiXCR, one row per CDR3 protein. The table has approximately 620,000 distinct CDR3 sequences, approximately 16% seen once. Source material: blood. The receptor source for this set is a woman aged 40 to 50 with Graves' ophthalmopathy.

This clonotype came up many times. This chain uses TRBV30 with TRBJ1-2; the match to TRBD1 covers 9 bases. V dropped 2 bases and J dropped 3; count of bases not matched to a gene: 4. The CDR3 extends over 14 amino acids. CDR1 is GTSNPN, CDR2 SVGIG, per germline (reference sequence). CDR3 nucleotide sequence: TGTGCCTGGAGTTTACAGGGGGCGGACTATGGCTACACCTTC. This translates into CAWSLQGADYGYTF.

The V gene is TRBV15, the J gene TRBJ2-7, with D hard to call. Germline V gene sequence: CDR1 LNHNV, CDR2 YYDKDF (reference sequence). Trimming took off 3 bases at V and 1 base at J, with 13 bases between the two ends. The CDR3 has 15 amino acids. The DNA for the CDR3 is TGTGCCACCAGCAGGGAGCAGCCTCCGTCCTACGAGCAGTACTTC. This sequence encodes CATSREQPPSYEQYF.

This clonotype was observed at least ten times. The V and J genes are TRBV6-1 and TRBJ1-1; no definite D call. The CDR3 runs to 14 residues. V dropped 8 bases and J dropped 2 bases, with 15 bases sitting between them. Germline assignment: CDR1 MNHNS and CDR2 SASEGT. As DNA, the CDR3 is TGTGCCAGCCTTCTTGAAACCGTCAACACTGAAGCTTTCTTT. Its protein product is CASLLETVNTEAFF.

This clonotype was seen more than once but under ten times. This CDR3 reads CSVEPSDRESTYEQFF. Written as DNA, the CDR3 is TGCAGCGTTGAGCCCAGCGACAGGGAATCTACGTATGAGCAGTTCTTC. This chain connects TRBV29-1 to TRBJ2-1, with 7 bases that match TRBD1. Germline trimming cut 3 bases from V and 8 bases from J; bases unmatched to any gene: 16. Germline V gene sequence: CDR1 SQVTM, CDR2 ANQGSEA. This CDR3 has 16 amino acids.

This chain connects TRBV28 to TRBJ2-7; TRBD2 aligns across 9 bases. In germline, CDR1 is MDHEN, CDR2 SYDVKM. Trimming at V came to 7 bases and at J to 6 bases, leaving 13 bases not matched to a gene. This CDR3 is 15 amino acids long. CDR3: CASIPGGREGSEQYF. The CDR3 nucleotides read TGTGCCAGCATCCCAGGGGGGCGGGAGGGTTCCGAGCAGTACTTC.

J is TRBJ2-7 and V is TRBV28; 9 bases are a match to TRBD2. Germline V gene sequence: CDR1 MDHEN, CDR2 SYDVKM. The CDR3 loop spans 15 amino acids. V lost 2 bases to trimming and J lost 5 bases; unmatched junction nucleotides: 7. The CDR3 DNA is TGTGCCAGCAGTTTAGATGGCGGGAGGGCGAACGAGCAGTACTTC. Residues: CASSLDGGRANEQYF.

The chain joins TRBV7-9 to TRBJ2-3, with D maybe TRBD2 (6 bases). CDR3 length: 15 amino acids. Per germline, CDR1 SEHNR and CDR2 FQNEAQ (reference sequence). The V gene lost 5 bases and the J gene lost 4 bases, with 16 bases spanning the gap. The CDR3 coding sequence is TGTGCCAGCAGCACCCTATTTGGACTATCAGATACGCAGTATTTT. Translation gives CASSTLFGLSDTQYF. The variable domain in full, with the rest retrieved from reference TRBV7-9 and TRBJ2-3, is DTGVSQNPRHKITKRGQNVTFRCDPISEHNRLYWYRQTLGQGPEFLTYFQNEAQLEKSRLLSDRFSAERPKGSFSTLEIQRTEQGDSAMYLCASSTLFGLSDTQYFGPGTRLTVL.

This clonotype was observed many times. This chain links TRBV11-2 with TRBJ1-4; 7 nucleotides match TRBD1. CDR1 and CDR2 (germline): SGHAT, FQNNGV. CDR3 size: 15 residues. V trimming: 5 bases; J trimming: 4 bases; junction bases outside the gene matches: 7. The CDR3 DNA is TGTGCCAGCAGCCCTACAGGGGCAGTTAATGAAAAACTGTTTTTT. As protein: CASSPTGAVNEKLFF. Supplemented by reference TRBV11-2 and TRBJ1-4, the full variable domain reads EAGVAQSPRYKIIEKRQSVAFWCNPISGHATLYWYQQILGQGPKLLIQFQNNGVVDDSQLPKDRFSAERLKGVDSTLKIQPAKLEDSAVYLCASSPTGAVNEKLFFGSGTQLSVL.

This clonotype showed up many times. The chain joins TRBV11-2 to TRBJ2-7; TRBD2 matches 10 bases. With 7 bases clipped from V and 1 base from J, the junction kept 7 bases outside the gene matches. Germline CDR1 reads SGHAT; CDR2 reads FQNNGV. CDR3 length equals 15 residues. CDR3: CASITSGTGSYEQYF. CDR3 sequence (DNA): TGTGCCAGCATTACTAGCGGGACGGGGTCCTACGAGCAGTACTTC.

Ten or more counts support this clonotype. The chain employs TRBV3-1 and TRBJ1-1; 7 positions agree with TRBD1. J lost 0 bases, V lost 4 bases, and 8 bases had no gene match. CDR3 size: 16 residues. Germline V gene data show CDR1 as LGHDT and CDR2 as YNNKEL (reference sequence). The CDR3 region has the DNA TGTGCCAGCAGCCTACGGACAGGCGCTTTGAACACTGAAGCTTTCTTT. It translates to CASSLRTGALNTEAFF.

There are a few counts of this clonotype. In nucleotides, the CDR3 is TGTGCCAGCAGTTACACGGGACAGAGCTCCTACGAGCAGTACTTC. It specifies CASSYTGQSSYEQYF. V is TRBV6-6 and J is TRBJ2-7; 7 positions agree with TRBD1. CDR1 and CDR2 (germline): MNHNY, SVGAGI (reference sequence). The V and J ends lost 2 bases and 0 bases, in that order; junction bases with no gene match: 4. CDR3 size: 15 residues.

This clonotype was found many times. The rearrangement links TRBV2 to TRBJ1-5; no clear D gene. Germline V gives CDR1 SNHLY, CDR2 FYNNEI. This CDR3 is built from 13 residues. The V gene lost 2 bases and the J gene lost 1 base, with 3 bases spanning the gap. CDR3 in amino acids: CASSEFSNQPQHF. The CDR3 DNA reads TGTGCCAGCAGTGAATTCAGCAATCAGCCCCAGCATTTT.